A selection of T cell receptor beta chains follows, all from one sample in a study of T-cell reconstitution after alpha-beta-depleted transplantation in children. TCRdb re-called the PCR reads through MiXCR, storing one row per CDR3 protein. The sample includes about 200,000 distinct CDR3 sequences, 13% to 15% seen only once; the top ten take less than 15%. Sequencing used PBMCs from the stem cell graft donor, obtained from the stem cell graft. Receptor source: a human donor who donated a stem cell graft to a child with acute lymphoblastic leukemia. Both conserved end residues are part of each CDR3. Fields, in order: clone size, J gene, V gene, D gene, CDR3 DNA, CDR3 protein. D genes are given only for firm matches. For some rows the clone size is stated as once, few or many, or as a class when expanded; others skip it.

abundance: many
j_gene: TRBJ2-7
v_gene: TRBV5-1
d_gene: TRBD2
CDR3nt: TGCGCCAGCAGCTTGGTACTAGCGGGAAGATACGAGCAGTACTTC
CDR3aa: CASSLVLAGRYEQYF

abundance: many
j_gene: TRBJ2-2
v_gene: TRBV7-8
d_gene: -
CDR3nt: TGTGCCAGCAGCTTGAGCCCCGACACCGGGGAGCTGTTTTTT
CDR3aa: CASSLSPDTGELFF

abundance: many
j_gene: TRBJ2-5
v_gene: TRBV5-5
d_gene: TRBD2
CDR3nt: TGTGCCAGCAGCGGGACTAGCGAAGAGACCCAGTACTTC
CDR3aa: CASSGTSEETQYF

abundance: many
j_gene: TRBJ2-3
v_gene: TRBV20-1
d_gene: TRBD2
CDR3nt: TGCAGTGCTAGAGACCCCCTGAGCAGCGGGGGCACAGATACGCAGTATTTT
CDR3aa: CSARDPLSSGGTDTQYF

abundance: many
j_gene: TRBJ1-4
v_gene: TRBV12-3/TRBV12-4
d_gene: -
CDR3nt: TGTGCCACGGGCAACCAGGGTGAACTGTTTTTT
CDR3aa: CATGNQGELFF

abundance: many
j_gene: TRBJ1-6
v_gene: TRBV25-1
d_gene: TRBD1
CDR3nt: TGTGCCAGCAGACCCCAGGGGGACACACCCCTCCACTTT
CDR3aa: CASRPQGDTPLHF

abundance: many
j_gene: TRBJ2-1
v_gene: TRBV5-1
d_gene: TRBD2
CDR3nt: TGCGCCAGCAGCCCCAAACTAGCGGGAGTGGGGAATGAGCAGTTCTTC
CDR3aa: CASSPKLAGVGNEQFF

abundance: many
j_gene: TRBJ2-1
v_gene: TRBV29-1
d_gene: TRBD1
CDR3nt: TGCAGCGCGGCCCGGGACAGGGGGGAGCAGTTCTTC
CDR3aa: CSAARDRGEQFF

abundance: many
j_gene: TRBJ2-4
v_gene: TRBV5-1
d_gene: TRBD2
CDR3nt: TGCGCCAGCAGCTTGGTTGCTAGCGGGAGGGCCGAAAACATTCAGTACTTC
CDR3aa: CASSLVASGRAENIQYF

abundance: -
j_gene: TRBJ2-5
v_gene: TRBV29-1
d_gene: -
CDR3nt: TGCAGTACAGGGCAGGGCGAGACCCAGTACTTC
CDR3aa: CSTGQGETQYF

abundance: -
j_gene: TRBJ2-1
v_gene: TRBV11-2
d_gene: TRBD2
CDR3nt: TGTGCCAGCAGCTTAGAAGCGGGAGGGTGGAATGAGCAGTTCTTC
CDR3aa: CASSLEAGGWNEQFF

abundance: -
j_gene: TRBJ1-4
v_gene: TRBV7-2
d_gene: -
CDR3nt: TGTGCCAGCAGCCCCGGGAGCCGCCGTCTCGGTGAAAAACTGTTTTTT
CDR3aa: CASSPGSRRLGEKLFF

abundance: many
j_gene: TRBJ1-5
v_gene: TRBV5-1
d_gene: -
CDR3nt: TGCGCCAGCAGCCCTACAAGTTATAGCAATCAGCCCCAGCATTTT
CDR3aa: CASSPTSYSNQPQHF

abundance: many
j_gene: TRBJ2-1
v_gene: TRBV9
d_gene: -
CDR3nt: TGTGCCAGCAGCGTAATCTCGGGCCGCTACAATGAGCAGTTCTTC
CDR3aa: CASSVISGRYNEQFF

abundance: many
j_gene: TRBJ1-6
v_gene: TRBV7-2
d_gene: TRBD1
CDR3nt: TGTGCCAGCAGCACGACAGGGAGTCTTTATAATTCACCCCTCCACTTT
CDR3aa: CASSTTGSLYNSPLHF

abundance: many
j_gene: TRBJ2-5
v_gene: TRBV28
d_gene: TRBD2
CDR3nt: TGTGCCAGCAACCAGATAGCGGGAGAGCTGGAGACCCAGTACTTC
CDR3aa: CASNQIAGELETQYF

abundance: -
j_gene: TRBJ1-1
v_gene: TRBV13
d_gene: -
CDR3nt: TGTGCCAGCAGCTCCCGAACAGGGTACACTGAAGCTTTCTTT
CDR3aa: CASSSRTGYTEAFF

abundance: many
j_gene: TRBJ2-1
v_gene: TRBV9
d_gene: -
CDR3nt: TGTGCCAGCAGCGTAGGAAATGGGATAGCCAGGGATGAGCAGTTCTTC
CDR3aa: CASSVGNGIARDEQFF

abundance: few
j_gene: TRBJ2-2
v_gene: TRBV4-1
d_gene: -
CDR3nt: TGCGCCAGCAGTGGCAGGGTGGCCGGGGAGCTGTTTTTT
CDR3aa: CASSGRVAGELFF